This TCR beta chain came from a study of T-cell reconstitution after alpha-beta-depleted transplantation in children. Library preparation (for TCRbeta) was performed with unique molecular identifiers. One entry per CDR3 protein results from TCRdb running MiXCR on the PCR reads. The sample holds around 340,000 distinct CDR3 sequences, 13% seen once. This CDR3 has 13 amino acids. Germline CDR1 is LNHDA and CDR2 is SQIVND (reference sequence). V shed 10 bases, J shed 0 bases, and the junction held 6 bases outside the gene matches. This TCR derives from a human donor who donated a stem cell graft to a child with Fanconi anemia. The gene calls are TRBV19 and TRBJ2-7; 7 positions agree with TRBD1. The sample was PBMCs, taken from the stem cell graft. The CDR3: CATQGQNSYEQYF. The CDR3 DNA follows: TGTGCCACCCAGGGACAGAACTCCTACGAGCAGTACTTC.